This paragraph reports one TCR beta chain. No cognate antigen has been identified for it. Qualities for individual bases were not recorded, and no much larger clone is one base off. Libraries were constructed by 5' RACE. The reads were generated on an Illumina HiSeq 2000. Template switching added a universal primer binding site, and the final cDNA carried a unique molecular identifier that allowed TCR cDNA molecules to be counted accurately. First-strand cDNA for TCR alpha and beta chains was synthesized from specific primers in the conserved constant-segment region. To control for contamination, each cDNA library was double barcoded with a SMART-Mk sample barcode plus Illumina barcodes. TruSeq adapter sequences and Illumina sample barcodes were added in two successive PCR steps. The Illumina HiSeq platform was used with custom primers to sequence TCR alpha and beta cDNA libraries. The paper's data handling went like this. Raw reads were processed with MiGEC to extract unique molecular identifiers, and MiXCR was used to determine CDR3 positions. Recombination models were inferred per individual with the repgenHMM and IGoR tools using an EM algorithm. Shared clonotypes were analyzed with the tcR package in R, and sharing was normalized by the product of cloneset sizes. To study raw recombination without the effects of thymic and clonal selection, out-of-frame nonproductive sequences were analyzed. The raw public reads went through TCRdb reprocessing: fastp at Q25, MiXCR clone calling, in-frame beta chains kept. Identical CDR3 proteins give one entry, which carries the most common genes and DNA. The V and J calls come from TCRdb's annotation, not from the publication. The sample records 650,000 to 800,000 distinct CDR3 sequences, about 9.4% of which are singletons. The ten largest clonotypes hold roughly 0.9% of the sample.

The data originate from a study of identical twins (dated by TCRdb to 2016 to 2017). Study-level background: To test whether fetal clonotypes persist, this study deep-sequenced TCR alpha and beta repertoires from monozygotic twins, from unrelated adults of various ages, and from cord blood. To rule out contamination, the twin experiments were replicated at different times with different library preparation protocols. General conclusions and limits of the study: In monozygotic twins, recombination models systematically underestimated out-of-frame TCR alpha sharing, but the models matched the sharing seen between unrelated individuals. Because the same donors could not be followed over many years, conclusions were based on cross-sectional statistical analysis. Compared with coincidental sharing between unrelated individuals, out-of-frame TCR alpha sequences shared between twins showed an excess of sequences with low generation probability. Abundant cord blood beta clonotypes carried fewer insertions; young adult naive repertoires showed a weaker similar trend, while memory repertoires showed none. Excess twin sharing in beta out-of-frame sequences was weaker because fewer shared sequences lowered the signal-to-noise ratio. Invariant T cells such as MAIT and iNKT could partly confound zero-insertion analyses, although diverse VJ usage argued against such confounding for most clonotypes.

Every donor in the study was a healthy Caucasian. Three pairs of female monozygotic twins, all aged 18 to 29 years, were included in the twin cohort. RNA for TCR libraries was isolated from peripheral blood mononuclear cells. Its CDR3 holds 15 amino acids, cysteine through phenylalanine. This entry keeps only the CDR3 DNA: 45 bases, framed from base 1. The germline V gene gives CDR1 as MDHEN and CDR2 as SYDVKM. Trimming takes 4 bases from V and 0 bases from J, and the germline ends sit 11 bases apart. These same data were also listed under a study on yellow fever vaccine responses in identical twins. From the second report: According to the authors, the vaccine-induced T cell response in identical twins seemed to be partly convergent and partly specific to each individual. Focusing on identical twins, the study followed the T cell clones that responded to the vaccine, and did so with precision.

The sequence is built from TRBV28 and TRBJ2-3; TRBD1 is possibly the D segment (5 matching bases). The sequence came from a woman between 18 and 30 years old in good health. The sample consisted of PBMCs. The bases read TGTGCCAGCAGTTCCCCTCAGGGTAGCACAGATACGCAGTATTTT. It specifies CASSSPQGSTDTQYF.